This T cell receptor (beta chain) was identified in a study of T cell repertoires in cytomegalovirus infection. This CDR3 spans 12 amino acids. The germline V gene encodes CDR1 SGHVS and CDR2 FNYEAQ. V was cut by 4 bases and J by 4 bases, with 4 bases left in between. TCRdb re-derived calls from the reads in MiXCR, one entry per CDR3 protein. The table records about 190,000 distinct CDR3 sequences, 28% of them present only once. This receptor was obtained from a human donor in good health (CMV status not recorded). Some clones in this sample may be carry-over from other donors' samples. Sequencing was carried out using PBMCs. The rearrangement uses TRBV7-6 and TRBJ2-2, with D unclear. The CDR3 DNA reads TGTGCCAGCAGCTGGGGCACCGGGGAGCTGTTTTTT. It encodes CASSWGTGELFF.